The source of this TCR beta chain is a study of blood T cells in healthy people across ages. For the second PCR, which ran for about 6 to 11 cycles, a sample-barcoded 5' primer and a J-beta primer mix were used. TCRdb re-called the 5' RACE reads with MiXCR, one entry per CDR3 protein. In the table there are hundreds of thousands of distinct CDR3 sequences, around 38% of which are singletons. CDR1 SGHAT and CDR2 FQNNGV come from the germline V gene. V lost 11 bases and J lost 6; bases outside the gene matches: 13. The CDR3 has 13 amino acids. The receptor comes from an elderly man in good health. V is TRBV11-2 and J is TRBJ2-7, with 7 bases aligning to TRBD1. Sequenced material: blood. CDR3 in amino acids: CARNPTGFGEQYF. DNA of the CDR3: TGTGCCCGCAACCCGACAGGGTTCGGCGAGCAGTACTTC.